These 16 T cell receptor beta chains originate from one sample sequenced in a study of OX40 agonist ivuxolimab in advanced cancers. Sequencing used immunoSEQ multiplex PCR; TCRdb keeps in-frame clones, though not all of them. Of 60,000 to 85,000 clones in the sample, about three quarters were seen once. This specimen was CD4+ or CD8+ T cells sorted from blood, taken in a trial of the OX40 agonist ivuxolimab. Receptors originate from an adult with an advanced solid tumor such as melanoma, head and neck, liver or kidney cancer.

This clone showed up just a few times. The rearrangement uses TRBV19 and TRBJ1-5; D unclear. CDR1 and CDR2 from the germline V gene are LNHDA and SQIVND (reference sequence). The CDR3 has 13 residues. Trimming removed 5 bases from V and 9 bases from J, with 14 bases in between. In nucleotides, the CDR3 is TGTGCCAGTAGTGTGACCGCCGGTCCGCCCCAGCATTTT. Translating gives CASSVTAGPPQHF.

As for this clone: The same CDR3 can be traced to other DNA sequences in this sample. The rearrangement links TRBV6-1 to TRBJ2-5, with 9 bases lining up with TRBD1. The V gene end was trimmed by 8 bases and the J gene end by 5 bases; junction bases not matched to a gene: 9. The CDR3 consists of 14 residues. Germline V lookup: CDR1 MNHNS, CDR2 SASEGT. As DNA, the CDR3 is TGTGCCAGCTCGGACAGGGGCTTAGGGGAGACCCAGTACTTC. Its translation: CASSDRGLGETQYF.

CDR3 loop: CASSLTSGQNYEQYF. The CDR3 nucleotides are TGTGCCAGCAGCTTGACTAGCGGGCAAAACTACGAGCAGTACTTC. The chain joins TRBV7-2 to TRBJ2-7; 10 bases map to TRBD2. This CDR3 has 15 amino acids. The V gene's germline CDR1 is SGHTA and CDR2 FQGNSA. After removal of 3 bases from V and 3 bases from J, the junction contained 5 bases not matched to a gene.

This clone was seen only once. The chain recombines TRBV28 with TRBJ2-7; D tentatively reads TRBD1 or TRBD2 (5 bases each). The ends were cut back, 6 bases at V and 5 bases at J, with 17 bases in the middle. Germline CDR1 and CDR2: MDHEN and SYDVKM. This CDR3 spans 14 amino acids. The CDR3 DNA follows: TGTGCCAGCAGGCCAATCAGGGACCGGAACGAGCAGTACTTC. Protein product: CASRPIRDRNEQYF.

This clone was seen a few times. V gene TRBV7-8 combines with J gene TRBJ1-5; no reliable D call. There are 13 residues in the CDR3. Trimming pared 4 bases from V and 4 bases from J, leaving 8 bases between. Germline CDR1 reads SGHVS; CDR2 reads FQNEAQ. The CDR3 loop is CASSSGSNQPQHF. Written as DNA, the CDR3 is TGTGCCAGCAGCTCAGGTTCTAATCAGCCCCAGCATTTT.

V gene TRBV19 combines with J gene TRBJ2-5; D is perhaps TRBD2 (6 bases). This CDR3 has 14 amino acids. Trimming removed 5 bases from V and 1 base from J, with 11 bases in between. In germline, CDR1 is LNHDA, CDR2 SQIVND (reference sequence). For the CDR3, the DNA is TGTGCCAGTAGTCCCTCTAGCGCCCAAGAGACCCAGTACTTC. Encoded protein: CASSPSSAQETQYF.

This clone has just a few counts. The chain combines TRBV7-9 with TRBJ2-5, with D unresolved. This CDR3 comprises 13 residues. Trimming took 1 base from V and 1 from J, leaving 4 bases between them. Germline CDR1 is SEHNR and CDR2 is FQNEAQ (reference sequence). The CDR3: CASSLVGQETQYF. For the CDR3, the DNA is TGTGCCAGCAGCTTAGTTGGCCAAGAGACCCAGTACTTC.

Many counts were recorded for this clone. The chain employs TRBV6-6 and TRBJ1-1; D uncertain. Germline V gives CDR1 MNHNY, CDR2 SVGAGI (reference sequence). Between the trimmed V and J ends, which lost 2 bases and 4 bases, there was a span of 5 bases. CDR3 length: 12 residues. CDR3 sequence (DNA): TGTGCCAGCAGTTACCACGTCACTGAAGCTTTCTTT. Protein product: CASSYHVTEAFF.

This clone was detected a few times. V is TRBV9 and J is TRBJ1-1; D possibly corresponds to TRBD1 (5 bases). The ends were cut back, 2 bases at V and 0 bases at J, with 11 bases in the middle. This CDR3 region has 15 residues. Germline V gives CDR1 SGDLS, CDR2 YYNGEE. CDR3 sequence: CASSVGVGMNTEAFF. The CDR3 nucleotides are TGTGCCAGCAGCGTGGGGGTAGGCATGAACACTGAAGCTTTCTTT.

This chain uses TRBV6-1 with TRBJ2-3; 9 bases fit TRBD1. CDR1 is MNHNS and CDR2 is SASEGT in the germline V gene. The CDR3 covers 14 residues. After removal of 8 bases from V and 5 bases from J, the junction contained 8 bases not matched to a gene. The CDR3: CASLGTGLIDTQYF. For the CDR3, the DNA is TGTGCCAGCCTTGGGACAGGGCTTATAGATACGCAGTATTTT.

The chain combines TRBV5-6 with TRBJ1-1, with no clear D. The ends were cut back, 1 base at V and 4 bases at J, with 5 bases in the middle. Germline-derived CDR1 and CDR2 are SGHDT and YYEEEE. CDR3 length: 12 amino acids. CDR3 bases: TGTGCCAGCAGCTTGAGTCGCACTGAAGCTTTCTTT. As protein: CASSLSRTEAFF.

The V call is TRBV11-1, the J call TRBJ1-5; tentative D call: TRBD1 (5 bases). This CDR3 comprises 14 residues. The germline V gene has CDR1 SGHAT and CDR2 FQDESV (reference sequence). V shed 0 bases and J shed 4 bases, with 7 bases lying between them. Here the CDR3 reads CASSLAGGNQPQHF. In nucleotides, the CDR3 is TGTGCCAGCAGCTTAGCGGGGGGGAATCAGCCCCAGCATTTT.

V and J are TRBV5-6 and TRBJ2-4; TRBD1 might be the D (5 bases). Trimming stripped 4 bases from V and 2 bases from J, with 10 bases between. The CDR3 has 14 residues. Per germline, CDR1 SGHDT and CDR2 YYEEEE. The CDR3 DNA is TGTGCCAGCAGCAAAAAGGACACCAAAAACATTCAGTACTTC. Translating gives CASSKKDTKNIQYF. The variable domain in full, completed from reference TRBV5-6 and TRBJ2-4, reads DAGVTQSPTHLIKTRGQQVTLRCSPKSGHDTVSWYQQALGQGPQFIFQYYEEEERQRGNFPDRFSGHQFPNYSSELNVNALLLGDSALYLCASSKKDTKNIQYFGAGTRLSVL.

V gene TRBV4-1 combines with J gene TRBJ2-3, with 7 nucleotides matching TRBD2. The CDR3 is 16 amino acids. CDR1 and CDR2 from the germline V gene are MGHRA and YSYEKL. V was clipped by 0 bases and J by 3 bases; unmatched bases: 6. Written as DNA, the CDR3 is TGCGCCAGCAGCCAAGATCACTGGCGGGGGACAGATACGCAGTATTTT. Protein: CASSQDHWRGTDTQYF.

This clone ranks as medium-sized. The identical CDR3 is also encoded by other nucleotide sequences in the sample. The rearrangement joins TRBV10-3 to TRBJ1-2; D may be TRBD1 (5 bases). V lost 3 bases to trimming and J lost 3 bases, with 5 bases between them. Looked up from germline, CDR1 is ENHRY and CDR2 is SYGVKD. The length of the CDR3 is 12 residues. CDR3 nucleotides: TGTGCCATCAGTGAACAGGACTATGGCTACACCTTC. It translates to CAISEQDYGYTF.

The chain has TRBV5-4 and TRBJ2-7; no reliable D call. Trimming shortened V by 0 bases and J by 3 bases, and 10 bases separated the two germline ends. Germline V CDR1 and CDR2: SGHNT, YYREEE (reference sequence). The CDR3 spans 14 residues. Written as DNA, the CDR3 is TGTGCCAGCAGCTTGGCTGGGAAGATCTACGAGCAGTACTTC. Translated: CASSLAGKIYEQYF.